The present entry profiles one T cell receptor beta chain with its context. At least ten counts were recorded for this clone. Its antigen has not been determined. No base quality information exists; no much larger clone differs at one position. The collaborating institutions used their own protocols to collect whole blood in K2EDTA tubes. For TCRbeta analysis, collaborator samples were shipped as frozen whole blood, as isolated PBMCs, or as DNA extracted from either sample type. The data were obtained in a study of blood T cell repertoires in COVID-19 (dated by TCRdb to the early 2020s). Background for the entire study: Samples from collaborators originated in the United States, Italy and Spain and spanned both the acute and convalescent phases of COVID-19. The repertoires were made available in a free public database intended to serve as a resource for research on the immune response to SARS-CoV-2. HLA class I and class II types, where available, came from metadata supplied by the sample provider rather than from assay-based typing. The samples were drawn from two sources: the first 160 participants of the ongoing ImmuneRACE study, and 1,254 subjects contributed by 6 global collaborators. Sample metadata almost always included a de-identified subject ID, COVID-19 status, age in years and sex. The material from the prospective study consisted of cDNA or gDNA derived from T cells, B-cell-depleted T cells, or PBMCs. Deeply sampled blood TCRbeta repertoires from subjects exposed to, actively infected with, or recovered from COVID-19 were included in the dataset.

TCRbeta CDR3 regions were amplified from genomic DNA using the immunoSEQ Assay, a bias-controlled multiplex PCR. In the authors' own workflow: Within the assay, amplification of reference gene primers was used to estimate how many nucleated cells each sample contained. To quantify the absolute abundance of each unique TCRbeta CDR3 rearrangement, sequence reads were collapsed and filtered. For each sample, productive Simpson clonality was calculated as the square root of Simpson's diversity index over productive rearrangements. Not all clones reach the TCRdb copy of this immuneACCESS table, which keeps in-frame sequences only. Checked studies attribute under half of the gap to unresolved V genes and leave the rest unexplained. V, J and clone size are those of that table, while D and trimming were read from the DNA. The sample table contains tens of thousands of clones; only one count was recorded for roughly 88% of them. The ten largest account for less than 35% of the sample.

Findings and caveats that apply to the study as a whole: The quantity of clinical and demographic metadata differed by source and by participant and was supplied without curation.

This TCR was recovered from a man in his fifties or sixties with active or convalescent COVID-19. Sample: peripheral blood.

The bases are TGTGCCAGCAGTTTAGGCGGCAGGGGGAACACTGAAGCTTTCTTT. It encodes CASSLGGRGNTEAFF. The sequence links TRBV28 to TRBJ1-1; the D gene is possibly TRBD1, with 6 bases matching. V is pared back by 2 bases and J by 1 base, with 11 bases lying between the germline termini. Spanning cysteine to phenylalanine, the CDR3 consists of 15 amino acids. Only the CDR3 DNA is retained, 45 bases long and in frame from the first base. CDR1 and CDR2 (MDHEN, SYDVKM) derive from the germline V gene.